The 15 T cell receptor delta chains below all came from one sample that was sequenced in a study of γδ T cells in repeated Plasmodium falciparum infection. Vgamma9/Vdelta2+ and Vdelta2-negative gammadelta T cells were flow-sorted from PBMC for bulk sequencing. TCRdb ran CATT on the multiplex PCR reads. This sample has approximately 60,000 delta-chain clones, with approximately 1.5% found just once. The specimen sequenced was gamma-delta T cells from blood. Receptors were obtained from a pool of human donors (malaria-infected and uninfected, not separated).

For this clone: The mismatch at residue 6 between this DNA's translation and the TCRdb protein of a much larger clone likely reflects a read error; the protein shown is translated from the DNA. J is TRDJ1 and V is TRDV1, with unresolved D. The J gene is not listed in TCRdb, so it was assigned here from a DNA match to germline. V was trimmed by 1 base and J by 0 bases, leaving 27 bases between them. Germline loops: CDR1 TSWWSYY, CDR2 QGS. The CDR3 length is 21 residues. This CDR3 is CALGEPSFPLLFRSYTDKLIF. The CDR3 DNA follows: TGTGCTCTTGGGGAACCTTCTTTCCCCCTGCTATTCCGCTCTTACACCGATAAACTCATCTTT.

Turning to this clone: The mismatch at residue 11 between this DNA's translation and the TCRdb protein of a much larger clone likely reflects a read error; the protein shown is translated from the DNA. J is TRDJ1 and V is TRDV1, with 10 positions matching TRDD3. TCRdb lists no J gene, so it was determined here by aligning the DNA to germline. V lost 3 bases and J lost 2; bases outside the gene matches: 33. The CDR3 is 25 residues long. Germline-derived CDR1 and CDR2 are TSWWSYY and QGS. In nucleotides, the CDR3 is TGTGCTCTTGGGGACTCTCCTACAACGGAATCCCAACCCCGTACTGGGGGATTACCAACCGATAAACTCATCTTT. Translated, it gives CALGDSPTTESQPRTGGLPTDKLIF.

The chain has TRDV1 and TRDJ1; 10 bases are a match to TRDD3. V dropped 4 bases and J dropped 5; count of bases not matched to a gene: 22. The germline V gene has CDR1 TSWWSYY and CDR2 QGS. The CDR3 consists of 20 residues. The CDR3 nucleotides read TGTGCTCTTGGGGCAACTTTCCTACGTGATGGGGGATACCTCCAGGATAAACTCATCTTT. It translates to CALGATFLRDGGYLQDKLIF.

Of note for this clone: This DNA translates differently at residue 16 from the TCRdb protein, which is that of a much larger clone; a read error is likely, and the protein shown is the DNA's own translation. The chain has TRAV38-2/DV8 and TRDJ1, with 13 bases lining up with TRDD3. The J gene, absent from TCRdb, was called here by matching the DNA to germline. Germline values: CDR1 TSESDYY, CDR2 QEAYKQQN. Unmatched junction bases numbered 18, after V lost 0 bases and J lost 4 bases. The CDR3 is made up of 21 amino acids. As DNA, the CDR3 is TGTGCTTATAGGAGCGCGGCCTCCTACAGGTACTGGGGGATACGCTGCGATAAACTCATCTTT. Its protein product is CAYRSAASYRYWGIRCDKLIF.

Comment on this clone: A read error likely explains why the TCRdb protein, taken from a much larger clone, differs from this DNA's translation at residue 8; the protein shown is translated from the DNA. CDR3 region: CALGEDPTPLYKSFSPYTDELIF. The CDR3 nucleotides are TGTGCTCTTGGGGAAGACCCGACCCCTCTCTATAAGTCATTCTCCCCGTACACCGATGAACTCATCTTT. The V call is TRDV1, the J call TRDJ1, with unresolved D. TCRdb offers no J gene call, so here the DNA was matched to germline to obtain one. The CDR3 is 23 amino acids. Germline values: CDR1 TSWWSYY, CDR2 QGS.

A few counts support this clone. The amino acid sequence in TCRdb belongs to a much larger clone and departs from this DNA's translation at residue 20, likely a sequencing read error; the sequence shown is translated from the DNA. The CDR3 region has the DNA TGTGCTCTTGGGGATACCCACGGGAGGAACTACTGGGGGATACCCCCATCCTTGTACGCAGATAAACTCATCTTT. Its translation is CALGDTHGRNYWGIPPSLYADKLIF. This chain links TRDV1 with TRDJ1; TRDD3 matches at 12 bases. The J gene comes from matching the DNA to germline here; TCRdb lacks it. The CDR3 sequence is 25 residues long. Losses at the gene ends were 3 bases for V and 5 bases for J; bases not matched to a gene: 34. In germline, CDR1 is TSWWSYY, CDR2 QGS.

This clone was counted only a few times. A much more abundant neighbour one base away suggests this may be a read error. The CDR3 sequence: CALGEPFNSGGLRADKLIF. The CDR3 nucleotides read TGTGCTCTTGGGGAACCATTTAATTCTGGGGGCCTCAGAGCCGATAAACTCATCTTT. The chain carries TRDV1 and TRDJ1, with 7 nucleotides matching TRDD3. Matching the DNA to germline supplied the J gene, which TCRdb does not give. The length of the CDR3 is 19 residues. V trimming: 1 base; J trimming: 3 bases; junction bases outside the gene matches: 17. Germline V gene sequence: CDR1 TSWWSYY, CDR2 QGS.

Worth noting for this clone: The likely explanation is a read error, given a far larger clone one base away. This same CDR3 is encoded by further DNA sequences in the sample. The genes are TRDV2 and TRDJ1, with 9 bases identical to TRDD3. Since TCRdb gives no J gene, matching the DNA to germline was used here to assign it. This CDR3 is 23 amino acids long. Germline trimming cut 0 bases from V and 0 bases from J; bases unmatched to any gene: 25. Germline V CDR1 and CDR2: GEAIGNYY, EKD. The CDR3 region is CACDTEFSKLGDTRQTYTDKLIF. The CDR3 DNA reads as TGTGCCTGTGACACCGAGTTCTCCAAACTGGGGGACACGCGCCAAACGTACACCGATAAACTCATCTTT.

Of note for this clone: A far larger clone is one nucleotide away, so this likely arose from a read error. Other DNA sequences within the sample encode an identical CDR3. The chain combines TRDV1 with TRDJ1, with TRDD3 matching 8 bases. The CDR3 has 20 amino acids. Germline loops: CDR1 TSWWSYY, CDR2 QGS. CDR3 sequence (DNA): TGTGCTCTTGTTCGGACTTCCCGATGTACTGGGGGTCCATTTACCGATAAGCTCATCTTT. Its protein is CALVRTSRCTGGPFTDKLIF.

A word on this clone: Given a far larger clone just one base away, this is likely a sequencing read error. The sample carries other DNA sequences with the same CDR3. This rearrangement joins TRDV1 to TRDJ1; no reliable D call. The CDR3 length is 14 residues. In germline, CDR1 is TSWWSYY, CDR2 QGS. V shed 4 bases and J shed 0 bases, with 9 bases lying between them. The CDR3 coding sequence is TGTGCTCTTGGGGCTCCCAAAAACACCGATAAACTCATCTTT. It translates to CALGAPKNTDKLIF.

On this clone itself: This sequence is one base from a far larger clone and is likely a read error. Other nucleotide sequences from this sample produce the same CDR3. This rearrangement joins TRDV1 to TRDJ1; 8 nucleotides line up with TRDD3. As TCRdb names no J gene, one was assigned here on the basis of a DNA match to germline. This CDR3 has 20 residues. Germline assignment: CDR1 TSWWSYY and CDR2 QGS. The V gene end was trimmed by 3 bases and the J gene end by 3 bases; junction bases not matched to a gene: 21. The CDR3: CALGDSYWGSTGVWPDKLIF. The CDR3 coding sequence is TGTGCTCTTGGGGATTCGTACTGGGGGTCCACTGGAGTCTGGCCCGATAAACTCATCTTT.

This clone has at least ten counts. A read error likely explains this, since a far larger clone differs by one base. This specimen includes other DNA sequences encoding the same CDR3. The J gene is TRDJ1, the V gene TRDV1; 7 positions match TRDD3. With 2 bases clipped from V and 4 bases from J, the junction kept 22 bases outside the gene matches. The CDR3 has 20 amino acids. Germline CDR1 reads TSWWSYY; CDR2 reads QGS. The CDR3 here is CALGEYRMGDEVTPFDKLIF. In DNA form, the CDR3 reads TGTGCTCTTGGGGAATACAGGATGGGGGACGAAGTAACGCCCTTCGATAAACTCATCTTT.

To note about this clone: This DNA's translation and the protein TCRdb lists, from a much larger clone, do not match at residue 21, likely due to a read error; the protein shown is translated from the DNA. TRDV2 is the V gene, and the J gene was not called; TRDD3 is taken as the D call from the table, unchecked against the DNA. The CDR3 runs 23 residues. Per the germline V gene, CDR1 is GEAIGNYY and CDR2 is EKD. CDR3 DNA: TGTGCCTGTGACACCGAGTTCTCCAAACTGGGGGATACGCGCCAAACGTACACCGATAAACACATCTTT. Translating gives CACDTEFSKLGDTRQTYTDKHIF.

This clone was found a few times. It is likely a read error: a sequence one base away is far more abundant. This chain links TRDV1 with TRDJ1; 12 bases are a match to TRDD3. TCRdb is silent on the J gene; assignment here came from matching the DNA to germline. Germline V gives CDR1 TSWWSYY, CDR2 QGS. The CDR3 consists of 25 residues. The V and J ends lost 1 base and 0 bases, in that order; junction bases with no gene match: 27. Here the CDR3 reads CALGEPSSPPPGGYAVPCYTDKLIF. The CDR3 DNA is TGTGCTCTTGGGGAACCCTCTTCCCCCCCCCCTGGGGGATACGCGGTCCCATGCTACACCGATAAACTCATCTTT.

The table lists this clone with a few counts. TCRdb's protein for this DNA is that of a much larger clone and differs from the translation at residue 20, likely a read error; the protein shown is the DNA translation. This chain connects TRDV1 to TRDJ1, with D perhaps matching TRDD3 (10 bases). Germline assignment: CDR1 TSWWSYY and CDR2 QGS. V was trimmed by 9 bases and J by 3 bases, leaving 50 bases between them. The CDR3 loop spans 25 amino acids. For the CDR3, the DNA is TGTGCTCTCTTACCCAAACCGACCTTCCTACCTCTTTTAATTGTACTGGGGGATTACCCCGATAAACTCATCTTT. Protein: CALLPKPTFLPLLIVLGDYPDKLIF.